This TCR beta chain appears in the sequencing data of a study of cytomegalovirus exposure and HLA in healthy donors. The ends lost 0 bases at V and 1 base at J; junction bases unmatched: 0. This CDR3 region has 14 residues. Germline CDR1 reads SGHVS; CDR2 reads FQNEAQ. Study observations and caveats: The study reported that TCR beta sequences accurately predicted HLA-A and HLA-B alleles in most subjects. The authors listed some 150 TCR beta chains as cytomegalovirus-associated. Immune exposure data for these donors was limited to CMV serostatus. According to a later analysis, most TCR beta chains associated with CMV appeared HLA-restricted.

The primer mix had 60 Vbeta and 13 Jbeta primers. Some clones are missing from TCRdb's copy, which holds only in-frame ones; the method was immunoSEQ multiplex PCR. The table shows 35,000 to 50,000 clones, with 81% occurring only once. As for this clone: No antigen is known for it.

The chain recombines TRBV7-8 with TRBJ2-7, with 7 bases identical to TRBD1. Sequencing was done on a sample of PBMCs. The receptor was derived from a man aged 45-65 years in good health and CMV-seronegative. CDR3 residues: CASSLAGQSYEQYF. The CDR3 DNA follows: TGTGCCAGCAGCTTAGCGGGACAGTCCTACGAGCAGTACTTC. Looking up the rest from reference TRBV7-8 and TRBJ2-7 gives the full variable domain: GAGVSQSPRYKVAKRGQDVALRCDPISGHVSLFWYQQALGQGPEFLTYFQNEAQLDKSGLPSDRFFAERPEGSVSTLKIQRTQQEDSAVYLCASSLAGQSYEQYFGPGTRLTVT.